The rows below give T cell receptor beta chains drawn from one sample of a study of patients and donors after allogeneic stem cell transplantation. One entry per CDR3 protein results from TCRdb running MiXCR on the RT-PCR reads. The top ten hold around 6.8% of the sample, which has hundreds of thousands of distinct CDR3 sequences, approximately 16% seen once. The source material was blood, either unsorted or a sorted T cell fraction (not recorded which). These TCRs come from a human donor who was either an allogeneic HSCT recipient or a stem cell or donor lymphocyte infusion donor (not recorded which). It is not recorded whose cells these are; they may come from a transplant donor. Both conserved end residues are part of each CDR3. A D gene is named only where the DNA matches it firmly. Expanded clones get a size class; other rows say once, few or many, or leave the size out.

>TRBD2|17|-|TRBJ2-3|TRBV20-1
TGCAGTGCGGCGAATAGTCGGGGGGGAAGCGGCACAGATACGCAGTATTTT
CSAANSRGGSGTDTQYF
>TRBD1|16|few|TRBJ2-3|TRBV7-2
TGTGCCAGCAGTCTGACCGGGACAGGGGGCAGGAATACGCAGTATTTT
CASSLTGTGGRNTQYF
>-|17|few|TRBJ2-7|TRBV6-5
TGTGCCAGCAGTTACGTTTGGGATGCAAAACGGACCTACGAGCAGTACTTC
CASSYVWDAKRTYEQYF
>-|13|-|TRBJ2-7|TRBV19
TGTGCCAGTAGTATAGGAGGGACCTACGAGCAGTACTTC
CASSIGGTYEQYF
>-|16|few|TRBJ1-4|TRBV4-3
TGCGCCAGCAGCCAAGTTCATGCCAGAAAAGGGGAAAAACTGTTTTTT
CASSQVHARKGEKLFF
>TRBD2|14|-|TRBJ2-1|TRBV2
TGTGCCAGCAGTCCCCTAGCGGGAGGGGATGAGCAGTTCTTC
CASSPLAGGDEQFF
>TRBD2|14|few|TRBJ2-7|TRBV20-1
TGCAGTGCTAGGACTAGCGGGAGGGCCATCGAGCAGTACTTC
CSARTSGRAIEQYF
>TRBD2|15|-|TRBJ2-7|TRBV20-1
TGCAGTGCTAGAGGGCTAGCGGGGTTCACCTACGAGCAGTACTTC
CSARGLAGFTYEQYF
>TRBD2|16|many|TRBJ2-3|TRBV12-3/TRBV12-4
TGTGCCAGCAGTTTTTGGCGGGGGGGCAGGACAGATACGCAGTATTTT
CASSFWRGGRTDTQYF
>-|17|few|TRBJ1-1|TRBV9
TGTGCCAGCAGCGCCTTACCTTCCAGGGGAGAGGGCACTGAAGCTTTCTTT
CASSALPSRGEGTEAFF
>TRBD2|15|many|TRBJ2-3|TRBV7-8
TGTGCCAGCAGCTCTAGCGGGGGGGCATCAGATACGCAGTATTTT
CASSSSGGASDTQYF
>-|13|few|TRBJ2-5|TRBV20-1
TGCAGTGCTGGCCTTATTGGGCAAGAGACCCAGTACTTC
CSAGLIGQETQYF
>-|16|few|TRBJ2-2|TRBV20-1
TGCAGTGCTCACGCCGGGTCTAGTAGGGGTACCGGGGAGCTGTTTTTT
CSAHAGSSRGTGELFF
>-|17|-|TRBJ1-6|TRBV7-6
TGTGCCAGCAGCTTAAGGGCAGGGAGCTCCTATAATTCACCCCTCCACTTT
CASSLRAGSSYNSPLHF
>-|13|few|TRBJ1-4|TRBV4-1
TGCGCCAGCAGACGCTCAGGGTATGAAAAACTGTTTTTT
CASRRSGYEKLFF
>TRBD2|13|-|TRBJ2-5|TRBV2
TGTGCCAGCAAGGGCATACTAGCGGGATCCCAGTACTTC
CASKGILAGSQYF
>-|15|-|TRBJ1-6|TRBV20-1
TGCAGTGCCCCCGGGGGAGGAGGGGATAATTCACCCCTCCACTTT
CSAPGGGGDNSPLHF
>TRBD1|15|few|TRBJ1-1|TRBV15
TGTGCCACCAGCAGAGAGTGGAGGGGGCTCGCTGAAGCTTTCTTT
CATSREWRGLAEAFF
>-|13|many|TRBJ1-4|TRBV20-1
TGCAGTGCTCCGAAACCACAAATCGGAAAACTGTTTTTT
CSAPKPQIGKLFF
>TRBD1|16|-|TRBJ2-2|TRBV6-1
TGTGCCAGCAGAGAGGGGACAGGAGGGTCGTACGGGGAGCTGTTTTTT
CASREGTGGSYGELFF
>-|17|-|TRBJ2-2|TRBV24-1
TGTGCCACCAGTGGGGTGGCCGGGGGCACTAACACCGGGGAGCTGTTTTTT
CATSGVAGGTNTGELFF
>-|12|-|TRBJ1-1|TRBV30
TGTGCCTGGAATCCCAGGAACACTGAAGCTTTCTTT
CAWNPRNTEAFF
>-|16|few|TRBJ2-7|TRBV7-8
TGTGCCAGCAGCCAACGGAGAGGACCTGGCTCCTACGAGCAGTACTTC
CASSQRRGPGSYEQYF
>-|12|-|TRBJ2-2|TRBV19
TGTGCCAGTAGTATCCACGCCGGGGAGCTGTTTTTT
CASSIHAGELFF
>-|14|-|TRBJ1-5|TRBV20-1
TGCAGTGCTAGAGTCCCCGATGGTGGAGGATCCCAGCATTTT
CSARVPDGGGSQHF
>TRBD1|16|-|TRBJ2-1|TRBV7-2
TGTGCCAGCAGCTTAGTGGGGACAGGGGCCTACAATGAGCAGTTCTTC
CASSLVGTGAYNEQFF
>TRBD2|14|-|TRBJ2-7|TRBV7-8
TGTGCCAGCAGCTTAACTAGCGGGACGAGAGAGCAGTACTTC
CASSLTSGTREQYF
>-|14|few|TRBJ2-5|TRBV6-5
TGTGCCAGCAGTTACGGGGCGATTGGCGAGACCCAGTACTTC
CASSYGAIGETQYF
>-|12|-|TRBJ1-2|TRBV30
TGTGCCAGAACTGGGAAGAACTATGGCTACACCTTC
CARTGKNYGYTF
>-|17|few|TRBJ2-7|TRBV7-2
TGTGCCAGCAGCTTAGAAGGAATCCCGGTTAACTCCTACGAGCAGTACTTC
CASSLEGIPVNSYEQYF
>-|12|few|TRBJ2-7|TRBV10-3
TGTGCCATCAGTGAAACACGGCGCGAGCAGTACTTC
CAISETRREQYF
>TRBD2|15|many|TRBJ2-7|TRBV20-1
TGCAGTGCTAGACTACATAGCGGGATCCGGGACGAGCAGTACTTC
CSARLHSGIRDEQYF
>-|14|-|TRBJ1-6|TRBV6-1
TGTGCCAGCAGTGCGGGACACCCTAATTCACCCCTCCACTTT
CASSAGHPNSPLHF
>-|12|few|TRBJ1-4|TRBV4-1
TGCGCCAGCAGCCACCTTAATGAAAAACTGTTTTTT
CASSHLNEKLFF
>-|11|few|TRBJ1-3|TRBV12-3/TRBV12-4
TGTGCCAGCAGTCAATCGGACACCATATATTTT
CASSQSDTIYF
>-|15|-|TRBJ2-5|TRBV27
TGTGCCAGCAGTACCTCCGGGCGGGCTGGAGAGACCCAGTACTTC
CASSTSGRAGETQYF
>-|13|-|TRBJ1-1|TRBV15
TGTGCCACCAGCAGAGCGACGAACACTGAAGCTTTCTTT
CATSRATNTEAFF
>-|12|few|TRBJ1-6|TRBV6-5
TGTGCCAGCAGTTACTCCAGCTCACCCCTCCACTTT
CASSYSSSPLHF
>TRBD1|18|few|TRBJ2-1|TRBV12-3/TRBV12-4
TGTGCCAGCAGTTCCGAAGCCGTCAGGGGGCCCAACTACAATGAGCAGTTCTTC
CASSSEAVRGPNYNEQFF
>-|16|many|TRBJ2-3|TRBV4-3
TGCGCCAGCAGCCCTAGCCGTGGGGGGCCTGTGGATACGCAGTATTTT
CASSPSRGGPVDTQYF
>-|14|few|TRBJ1-1|TRBV3-1
TGTGCCAGCAGCCACCGGGACGGCTACACTGAAGCTTTCTTT
CASSHRDGYTEAFF
>TRBD2|16|few|TRBJ2-2|TRBV7-2
TGTGCCAGCAGCCGTAAAGGGACTAGCGGGTATGGGGAGCTGTTTTTT
CASSRKGTSGYGELFF
>-|15|few|TRBJ1-3|TRBV7-2
TGTGCCAGCAGCTTAGCGGCAGTCTCTGGAAACACCATATATTTT
CASSLAAVSGNTIYF
>TRBD1|14|few|TRBJ1-5|TRBV6-1
TGTGCCAGCAGCCGAGGACAGGACAATCAGCCCCAGCATTTT
CASSRGQDNQPQHF
>TRBD1|15|few|TRBJ2-3|TRBV20-1
TGCAGTGCTACACCACCGGGACAGGGGAGAGATACGCAGTATTTT
CSATPPGQGRDTQYF
>-|12|many|TRBJ1-1|TRBV12-3/TRBV12-4
TGTGCCAGCAGTTTCCCCAGCACTGAAGCTTTCTTT
CASSFPSTEAFF
>TRBD1|16|few|TRBJ2-2|TRBV24-1
TGTGCCACCAGTGATTCGGACAGGGGATACACCGGGGAGCTGTTTTTT
CATSDSDRGYTGELFF
>TRBD1|14|many|TRBJ2-7|TRBV13
TGTGCCAGCAGCGCCGGGACAGGTGCTATCGAGCAGTACTTC
CASSAGTGAIEQYF
>-|13|-|TRBJ2-5|TRBV20-1
TGCAGTGCTAGTCTTCGGCAGCAAGAGACCCAGTACTTC
CSASLRQQETQYF
>TRBD2|15|-|TRBJ2-1|TRBV12-3/TRBV12-4
TGTGCCAGCAGGATGGGACTAGCGGATTACAATGAGCAGTTCTTC
CASRMGLADYNEQFF
>-|14|few|TRBJ2-3|TRBV24-1
TGTGCCACCAGTCGAGGCGGCAACACAGATACGCAGTATTTT
CATSRGGNTDTQYF
>-|13|many|TRBJ1-1|TRBV4-2
TGTGCCAGCAGCCAAGAAGGGGGTCCCCAGGCTTTCTTT
CASSQEGGPQAFF
>TRBD2|15|few|TRBJ2-1|TRBV7-6
TGTGCCAGCAGCCCGGCCCGGTCTAGCGGGGCTGAGCAGTTCTTC
CASSPARSSGAEQFF
>-|13|-|TRBJ2-5|TRBV6-1
TGTGCCAGCAAAATTTGGCAGCAAGAGACCCAGTACTTC
CASKIWQQETQYF
>-|11|few|TRBJ2-7|TRBV7-9
TGTGCCACCCAAAGGGACTACGAGCAGTACTTC
CATQRDYEQYF
>TRBD1|12|-|TRBJ1-5|TRBV29-1
TGCGTAGCAGGGGGAATCGGACAGCCCCAGCATTTT
CVAGGIGQPQHF
>-|15|-|TRBJ2-5|TRBV5-1
TGCGCCAGCAGCACGGAGGGGGGCTACCAAGAGACCCAGTACTTC
CASSTEGGYQETQYF
>-|10|-|TRBJ1-1|TRBV5-1
TGCGCCAGCAGCTCCCGCTGGGCTTTCTTT
CASSSRWAFF
>TRBD1|15|few|TRBJ1-2|TRBV29-1
TGCAGCGTTGAACGGGACAGCGTGGGCAATGAAGGCTACACCTTC
CSVERDSVGNEGYTF
>-|12|-|TRBJ2-5|TRBV12-3/TRBV12-4
TGTGCCAGCAGGAGGACGGCGGAGACCCAGTACTTC
CASRRTAETQYF